These 27 T cell receptor beta chains share one sample of origin, sequenced in a study of neurological immune-mediated disorders. Time point described: longitudinal time-point 3. TCRdb independently ran MiXCR on the 5' RACE reads; one entry per CDR3 protein. The table lists roughly 50,000 distinct CDR3 sequences, roughly 12% of them singletons. Sequencing was carried out using PBMCs. The receptors were gathered from a male donor with HTLV-1-associated myelopathy (HAM/TSP).

There are many counts of this clonotype. The chain has TRBV5-1 and TRBJ2-2, with D tentatively TRBD2 (5 bases). Germline V CDR1 and CDR2: SGHRS, YFSETQ. CDR3 length: 14 amino acids. V dropped 5 bases and J dropped 0 bases, with 8 bases sitting between them. CDR3 residues: CASRPEANTGELFF. As DNA, the CDR3 is TGCGCCAGCAGGCCGGAGGCGAACACCGGGGAGCTGTTTTTT.

This clonotype was recorded many times. This chain connects TRBV20-1 to TRBJ2-1; 8 bases align to TRBD1. The CDR3 totals 16 residues. V lost 0 bases and J lost 2; bases outside the gene matches: 6. CDR1 DFQATT and CDR2 SNEGSKA come from the germline V gene (reference sequence). Here the CDR3 reads CSARDTDRATYNEQFF. The CDR3 nucleotides read TGCAGTGCTAGAGATACGGACAGGGCGACCTACAATGAGCAGTTCTTC.

This clonotype came up many times. The rearrangement uses TRBV5-1 and TRBJ1-2, with 7 bases matching TRBD1. The CDR3 is made up of 13 amino acids. V was pared by 6 bases and J by 3 bases, with 5 bases of the junction left unmatched. The germline V gene encodes CDR1 SGHRS and CDR2 YFSETQ. The CDR3 is CASTPGTDYGYTF. DNA for the CDR3: TGCGCCAGCACCCCCGGGACAGACTATGGCTACACCTTC.

This clonotype was observed at least ten times. The chain uses TRBV4-3 and TRBJ2-3; no reliable D call. The V end lost 4 bases, the J end lost 4 bases, and 12 bases lay between the germline ends. This CDR3 is 14 amino acids long. Germline assignment: CDR1 LGHNA and CDR2 YSLEER. CDR3 amino acids: CASSRGFQADTQYF. The CDR3 coding sequence is TGCGCCAGCAGCCGGGGATTTCAGGCAGATACGCAGTATTTT.

The chain employs TRBV15 and TRBJ2-4; 8 nucleotides align to TRBD1. Germline V gene data show CDR1 as LNHNV and CDR2 as YYDKDF (reference sequence). The CDR3 extends over 15 amino acids. The trim removed 5 bases at V and 8 bases at J, leaving 11 bases unmatched. This CDR3 is CATSLLKDRADIQYF. CDR3 DNA: TGTGCCACCAGCCTCTTGAAGGACAGGGCGGACATTCAGTACTTC.

This clonotype showed up many times. V usage is TRBV7-8 and J usage is TRBJ1-5; D is undetermined. The CDR3 extends over 13 amino acids. V was clipped by 6 bases and J by 0 bases, with 6 bases between them. Germline values: CDR1 SGHVS, CDR2 FQNEAQ. The CDR3 bases are TGTGCCAGCAGTTACTATAGCAATCAGCCCCAGCATTTT. It yields the protein CASSYYSNQPQHF. The variable domain in full, with the rest retrieved from reference TRBV7-8 and TRBJ1-5, is GAGVSQSPRYKVAKRGQDVALRCDPISGHVSLFWYQQALGQGPEFLTYFQNEAQLDKSGLPSDRFFAERPEGSVSTLKIQRTQQEDSAVYLCASSYYSNQPQHFGDGTRLSIL.

In its sample, this clonotype was seen many times. The chain is built from TRBV12-3 or TRBV12-4 and TRBJ2-7; D gene unclear. Trimming removed 2 bases at V and 2 bases at J, with 13 bases between. The CDR3 totals 15 residues. CDR3 loop: CASSLSRNPAYEQYF. CDR3 bases: TGTGCCAGCAGTTTATCCAGGAATCCAGCCTACGAGCAGTACTTC.

In the case of this clonotype: The final CDR3 position lacks the conserved phenylalanine or tryptophan, pointing to a likely read error. This chain uses TRBV10-3 with TRBJ1-5; D remains unclear. This CDR3 contains 15 residues. Germline V gene lookup returns CDR1 ENHRY and CDR2 SYGVKD. The germline V and J ends were trimmed by 0 bases and 5 bases, with 11 bases remaining between them. The CDR3 DNA sequence: TGTGCCATCAGTGAGTCGATTGTGGCAGATCAGCCCCAGCATCTT. Residues: CAISESIVADQPQHL.

This clonotype turned up a few times. The gene calls are TRBV6-6 and TRBJ2-2; tentatively, D is TRBD2 (6 bases). CDR1 is MNHNY and CDR2 is SVGAGI in the germline V gene (reference sequence). This CDR3 is built from 16 residues. V was cut by 2 bases and J by 8 bases, with 18 bases left in between. CDR3 DNA: TGTGCCAGCAGTTACGTCGCGGGACCTACATCGGGGGAGCTGTTTTTT. Its protein product is CASSYVAGPTSGELFF.

This clonotype was recorded at least ten times. V usage is TRBV15 and J usage is TRBJ2-7; TRBD1 is a possible D gene (5 bases). CDR3 length equals 16 residues. V lost 0 bases and J lost 1, with 13 bases in between. Germline V gene data show CDR1 as LNHNV and CDR2 as YYDKDF (reference sequence). The CDR3 is CATSRDPARASYEQYF. The CDR3 DNA sequence: TGTGCCACCAGCAGAGATCCTGCCAGGGCGTCCTACGAGCAGTACTTC.

J is TRBJ1-5 and V is TRBV7-2, with D uncertain. The CDR3 totals 15 residues. Germline V gene lookup returns CDR1 SGHTA and CDR2 FQGNSA. The V end was cut by 1 base, the J end by 0 bases, with 7 bases between. The CDR3 DNA is TGTGCCAGCAGCTTAGACAGAAATAGCAATCAGCCCCAGCATTTT. Translating it yields CASSLDRNSNQPQHF.

There are many counts of this clonotype. The chain carries TRBV10-3 and TRBJ1-6; possibly TRBD1 for D (6 bases). The CDR3 contains 17 residues. From germline, CDR1 is ENHRY and CDR2 SYGVKD. Trimming pared 8 bases from V and 10 bases from J, leaving 27 bases between. Here the CDR3 reads CAISKKSGVSSESPLHF. The CDR3 DNA follows: TGTGCCATCTCTAAAAAGTCAGGGGTCTCGTCCGAATCACCCCTCCACTTT.

This clonotype was counted many times. The rearrangement joins TRBV12-3 or TRBV12-4 to TRBJ1-4; D might be TRBD1 (5 bases). Deletions cut 1 base from V and 8 bases from J, with 17 bases between. This CDR3 spans 16 amino acids. The CDR3 loop reads CASSLGGATIREKLFF. DNA for the CDR3: TGTGCCAGCAGTTTAGGCGGGGCAACGATAAGAGAAAAACTGTTTTTT.

This clonotype has a count of ten or more. This rearrangement joins TRBV5-1 to TRBJ2-6, with TRBD1 matching 8 bases. CDR1 is SGHRS and CDR2 is YFSETQ in the germline V gene. This CDR3 spans 16 amino acids. The ends lost 0 bases at V and 4 bases at J; junction bases unmatched: 3. CDR3 region: CASSLDRGTGANVLTF. CDR3 nucleotide sequence: TGCGCCAGCAGCTTGGACAGGGGGACGGGGGCCAACGTCCTGACTTTC.

This clonotype was counted many times. The V and J genes are TRBV4-2 and TRBJ2-2; tentatively, D is TRBD1 or TRBD2 (5 bases each). This CDR3 comprises 13 residues. Trimming pared 1 base from V and 9 bases from J, leaving 9 bases between. CDR1 is LGHNA and CDR2 is YNFKEQ in the germline V gene. CDR3 nucleotide sequence: TGTGCCAGCAGCCAAGCTGAGGGACGGGAGCTGTTTTTT. Protein sequence: CASSQAEGRELFF.

The rearrangement links TRBV5-1 to TRBJ1-1; D is unresolved. V lost 0 bases to trimming and J lost 3 bases, with 9 bases between them. CDR1 SGHRS and CDR2 YFSETQ come from the germline V gene. This CDR3 contains 14 residues. DNA for the CDR3: TGCGCCAGCAGCTTGGTTTCCGGGGACACTGAAGCTTTCTTT. Its translation: CASSLVSGDTEAFF.

This clonotype showed up many times. The V gene is TRBV6-2 or TRBV6-3, the J gene TRBJ2-3; no definite D call. The CDR3 spans 12 residues. CDR1 and CDR2 (germline): MNHEY, SVGEGT. Trimming took off 2 bases at V and 4 bases at J, with 4 bases between the two ends. The CDR3 DNA reads TGTGCCAGCAGTTACACCCCAGATACGCAGTATTTT. This encodes CASSYTPDTQYF.

This clonotype appeared many times. This chain connects TRBV5-6 to TRBJ1-1; 7 bases agree with TRBD1. The CDR3 is 15 amino acids. Trimming at V came to 4 bases and at J to 0 bases, leaving 6 bases not matched to a gene. Germline values: CDR1 SGHDT, CDR2 YYEEEE. CDR3 nucleotide sequence: TGTGCCAGCAGCACAGTGGGACAGATGAACACTGAAGCTTTCTTT. As protein: CASSTVGQMNTEAFF.

The CDR3 is CASSLVCLNTEAFF. CDR3 nucleotide sequence: TGCGCCAGCAGCTTGGTGTGCCTAAACACTGAAGCTTTCTTT. This chain uses TRBV5-1 with TRBJ1-1; D remains ambiguous. Germline lookup yields CDR1 SGHRS and CDR2 YFSETQ. The CDR3 is 14 amino acids. The ends were cut back, 0 bases at V and 2 bases at J, with 8 bases in the middle.

This clonotype came up many times. The J gene is TRBJ2-1, the V gene TRBV4-3, with TRBD2 matching 8 bases. Losses at the gene ends were 6 bases for V and 7 bases for J; bases not matched to a gene: 11. Germline assignment: CDR1 LGHNA and CDR2 YSLEER. CDR3 length equals 15 residues. CDR3 bases: TGCGCCAGCAGTTCCACTAGCGGCCTCTCAAATGAGCAGTTCTTC. It codes for CASSSTSGLSNEQFF.

The chain is built from TRBV5-6 and TRBJ2-1; weak D call: TRBD2 (6 bases). Germline V gene sequence: CDR1 SGHDT, CDR2 YYEEEE. CDR3 length equals 16 residues. Between the trimmed V and J ends, which lost 4 bases and 0 bases, there was a span of 14 bases. In nucleotides, the CDR3 is TGTGCCAGCAGCCCCATGCGGGGAGTCTCCTACAATGAGCAGTTCTTC. Protein: CASSPMRGVSYNEQFF. The complete variable domain, with remaining parts taken from reference TRBV5-6 and TRBJ2-1, reads DAGVTQSPTHLIKTRGQQVTLRCSPKSGHDTVSWYQQALGQGPQFIFQYYEEEERQRGNFPDRFSGHQFPNYSSELNVNALLLGDSALYLCASSPMRGVSYNEQFFGPGTRLTVL.

In this sample, this clonotype turned up a few times. This sequence joins TRBV6-2 or TRBV6-3 and TRBJ1-4; 8 bases match TRBD1. The V and J ends lost 7 bases and 6 bases, in that order; junction bases with no gene match: 7. Per germline, CDR1 MNHEY and CDR2 SVGEGT. The CDR3 length is 14 residues. Written as DNA, the CDR3 is TGTGCCAGCATCTCCGGGACAGGTGATGAAAAACTGTTTTTT. Translated: CASISGTGDEKLFF.

In the case of this clonotype: A much larger clone sits a single nucleotide away, making a read error possible. The V gene is TRBV20-1, the J gene TRBJ2-3; D gene ambiguous. V lost 0 bases and J lost 10, with 8 bases in between. Germline CDR1 is DFQATT and CDR2 is SNEGSKA (reference sequence). The CDR3 loop spans 11 amino acids. The CDR3 DNA reads as TGCAGTGCTAGAGACAGAGTGGCGCAGTATTTT. Translating gives CSARDRVAQYF.

This clonotype appeared many times. This chain joins TRBV11-2 and TRBJ2-5; tentative D call: TRBD1 (5 bases). Germline values: CDR1 SGHAT, CDR2 FQNNGV. CDR3 length: 13 amino acids. Trimming cost V 3 bases and J 3 bases, with 8 bases left between them. The CDR3 DNA reads TGTGCCAGCAGCTTTACAGGAGAAGAGACCCAGTACTTC. Translated: CASSFTGEETQYF.

The sample holds many counts of this clonotype. This chain connects TRBV5-6 to TRBJ1-1, with TRBD1 identical over 7 bases. Germline CDR1 SGHDT, CDR2 YYEEEE. The CDR3 totals 15 residues. Trimming cost V 5 bases and J 0 bases; bases outside gene matches: 7. CDR3 residues: CASSTGQTMNTEAFF. Here the CDR3 DNA reads TGTGCCAGCAGTACGGGACAGACTATGAACACTGAAGCTTTCTTT. The full variable domain, with the rest looked up from reference TRBV5-6 and TRBJ1-1, is DAGVTQSPTHLIKTRGQQVTLRCSPKSGHDTVSWYQQALGQGPQFIFQYYEEEERQRGNFPDRFSGHQFPNYSSELNVNALLLGDSALYLCASSTGQTMNTEAFFGQGTRLTVV.

This clonotype appeared many times. The rearrangement links TRBV5-1 to TRBJ2-1; possible D gene TRBD2, 5 bases. Germline-derived CDR1 and CDR2 are SGHRS and YFSETQ. The CDR3 contains 15 residues. Trimming stripped 1 base from V and 0 bases from J, with 8 bases between. The CDR3 reads CASSLQGSSYNEQFF. The CDR3 DNA follows: TGCGCCAGCAGCTTGCAAGGGAGCTCCTACAATGAGCAGTTCTTC.

The V call is TRBV9, the J call TRBJ1-4; D is ambiguous. This CDR3 is 14 amino acids long. Germline V gene sequence: CDR1 SGDLS, CDR2 YYNGEE. Trimming shortened V by 0 bases and J by 7 bases, and 10 bases separated the two germline ends. CDR3 nucleotides: TGTGCCAGCAGCGTAGGTGGGGTGGCTGAAAAACTGTTTTTT. Translated, it gives CASSVGGVAEKLFF. Filled out from reference TRBV9 and TRBJ1-4, the complete variable domain reads DSGVTQTPKHLITATGQRVTLRCSPRSGDLSVYWYQQSLDQGLQFLIQYYNGEERAKGNILERFSAQQFPDLHSELNLSSLELGDSALYFCASSVGGVAEKLFFGSGTQLSVL.